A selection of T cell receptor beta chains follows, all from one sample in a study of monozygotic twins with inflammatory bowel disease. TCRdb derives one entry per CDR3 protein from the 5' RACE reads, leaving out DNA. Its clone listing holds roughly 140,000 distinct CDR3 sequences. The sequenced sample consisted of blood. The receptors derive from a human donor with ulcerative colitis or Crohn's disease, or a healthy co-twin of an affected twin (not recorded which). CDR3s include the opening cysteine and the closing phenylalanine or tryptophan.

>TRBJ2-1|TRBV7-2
CASTLGRLTYNEQFF
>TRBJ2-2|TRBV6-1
CASSKRPGQRATGELFF
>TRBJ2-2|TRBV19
CASSRDREDTGELFF
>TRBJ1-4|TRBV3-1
CASSPGQKNEKLFF
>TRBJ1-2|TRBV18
CASRTGNGGYTF
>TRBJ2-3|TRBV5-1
CASSFSLHSTDTQYF
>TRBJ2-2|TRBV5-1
CASSFAGGTGELFF
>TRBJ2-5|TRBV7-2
CASSLAIGTSAETQYF
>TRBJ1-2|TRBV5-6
CASSRTVYGYTF
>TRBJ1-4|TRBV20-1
CSALTGAVNEKLFF
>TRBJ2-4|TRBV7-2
CASTLGRTGRNIQYF
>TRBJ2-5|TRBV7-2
CASSLALETQYF
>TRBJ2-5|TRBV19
CASSTPRGGQETQYF
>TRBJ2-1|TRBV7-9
CASSLAHGPGGEQFF
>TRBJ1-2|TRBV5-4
CASSFRTGLNYGYTF
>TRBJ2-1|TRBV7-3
CASSSPGQGNEQFF
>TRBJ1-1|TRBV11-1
CASSPTGTGGITGTEAFF
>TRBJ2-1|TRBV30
CAWSVGEGLAEFF
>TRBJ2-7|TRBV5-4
CALSGRDGLSSYEQYF
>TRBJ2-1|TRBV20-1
CSEAGQVRNEQFF
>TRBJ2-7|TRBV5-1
CASSHGQGRYEQYF
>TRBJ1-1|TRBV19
CASSSRTGQTNTEAFF
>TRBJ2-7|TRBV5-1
CASSLGTDVYEQYF
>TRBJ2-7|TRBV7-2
CASSSLSQYEQYF
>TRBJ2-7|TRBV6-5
CASSYSIGLGYEQYF
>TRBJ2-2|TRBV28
CASSLVGTGNTGELFF
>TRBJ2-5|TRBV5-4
CASRGGGPETQYF
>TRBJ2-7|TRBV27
CASSLGDARYEQYF
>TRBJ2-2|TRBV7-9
CASSVGSGFYTGELFF
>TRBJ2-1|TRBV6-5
CASSPRGGLEQFF
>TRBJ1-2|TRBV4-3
CASSQATRAAYGYTF
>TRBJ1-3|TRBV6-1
CASSESAGTVSGNTIYF
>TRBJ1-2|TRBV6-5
CASSYSQGGYTF
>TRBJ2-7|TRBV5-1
CASSFFAGGSPYEQYF
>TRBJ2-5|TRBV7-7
CASSLQYQETQYF
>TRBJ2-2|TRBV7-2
CASSLAGGTPGELFF
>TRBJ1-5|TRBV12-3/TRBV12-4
CASSSTGKQPQHF
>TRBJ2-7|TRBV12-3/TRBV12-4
CASSLGPSGGARWTTYEQYF
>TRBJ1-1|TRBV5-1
CASSYGGGSTEAFF
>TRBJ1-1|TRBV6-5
CASSYSRDITEAFF
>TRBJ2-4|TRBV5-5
CASSLVRQAKNIQYF
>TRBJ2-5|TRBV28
CASSLPSLETQYF
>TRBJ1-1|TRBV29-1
CSVDSWFGYVTEAFF
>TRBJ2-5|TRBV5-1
CASSRGTVEETQYF
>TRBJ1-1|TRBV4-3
CASSQVLGYDTEAFF
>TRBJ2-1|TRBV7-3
CASSPGTYNEQLF
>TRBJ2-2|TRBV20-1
CSARRGQANTGELFF
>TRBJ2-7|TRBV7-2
CASSPRQIIYSYEQYF
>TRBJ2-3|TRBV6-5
CASSSTGSNTDTQYF
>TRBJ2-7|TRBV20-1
CSASPSTSILYEQYF
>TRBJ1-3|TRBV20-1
CSALRQYSGNTIYF
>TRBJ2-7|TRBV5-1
CASSSRDSQRSYEQYF
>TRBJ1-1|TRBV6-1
CASKNAGDVLAFF
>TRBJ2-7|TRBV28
CASLGTGNPYEQYF